Included here is one TCR beta chain sequence, with context. What it binds is not known. Regarding donors, all were healthy bone marrow donors. The record originates from a study of cytomegalovirus exposure and HLA in healthy donors. Study observations and caveats: CMV antigen specificity of three CMV-associated chains was confirmed in vitro. Researchers reported in a later analysis that a missense DCLRE1C variant was tied to TCR beta V- and J-gene trimming. Some V segments could not be told apart, so they were left out, TRBV6-2 and TRBV6-3 among them.

Germline V gene data show CDR1 as SGHRS and CDR2 as YFSETQ. The CDR3 consists of 14 residues. V dropped 4 bases and J dropped 3; count of bases not matched to a gene: 4. Use of 60 Vbeta and 13 Jbeta primers characterized the PCR. The method was immunoSEQ multiplex PCR; TCRdb's version includes in-frame clones alone and lacks a portion of them. The sample has around 80,000 clones; around 81% are singletons. The clonotype comes from a man between 18 and 29 years old in good health and CMV-seropositive. V is TRBV5-1 and J is TRBJ1-5; 7 bases map to TRBD1. The sequencing input was PBMCs. The CDR3 DNA reads TGCGCCAGCAGCCCAGGGGGACTCAATCAGCCCCAGCATTTT. As protein: CASSPGGLNQPQHF.